This paragraph reports one T cell receptor beta chain. The antigen is undetermined. V trimming: 6 bases; J trimming: 5 bases; junction bases outside the gene matches: 16. This CDR3 is 18 amino acids long. Germline V lookup: CDR1 LNHDA, CDR2 SQIVND (reference sequence). The data originate from a study of regulatory T cells in long-lasting Graves disease. Study in general: In persistent Graves' disease, antithyroid drugs had been taken for over 5 years and TSH receptor antibodies stayed positive.

Study conclusions and caveats: TCR diversity in persistent Graves' patients was below that of newly diagnosed ones.

Time point described: persistent/refractory GD, antithyroid drugs over 5 years with positive TRAb. PBMCs were the source of the RNA used for TCR sequencing. Xi'an, China, was home to the endocrinology department that provided patients. Relying on iRepertoire HTBI primers and Arm-PCR of CDR3 regions, the team built TCR beta libraries. TCRdb reanalysed the multiplex PCR reads using MiXCR and keeps one entry per CDR3 protein. The data contain hundreds of thousands of distinct CDR3 sequences, around 20% of them singletons. Sample: peripheral blood mononuclear cells (PBMCs), taken when the disease was refractory, from a patient treated with antithyroid drugs. The chain couples TRBV19 to TRBJ2-2, with 9 bases aligning to TRBD1. This receptor was identified in a female donor with Graves disease. CDR3 protein: CASSPHPGTGLMTGELFF. For the CDR3, the DNA is TGTGCCAGTAGCCCCCACCCCGGGACAGGGCTTATGACCGGGGAGCTGTTTTTT.